This T cell receptor (beta chain) emerged from a study of shared clonotypes between healthy human individuals. The table lists this clone with a count of one. Trimming took 3 bases from V and 8 from J, leaving 16 bases between them. Germline loops: CDR1 LNHDA, CDR2 SQIVND (reference sequence). The CDR3 covers 14 residues. Assay used: immunoSEQ multiplex PCR; TCRdb lists only in-frame clones, some missing. The data contain 450,000 to 500,000 clones, 65% to 85% of them singletons. The sequence derives from a woman in her forties in good health. Some clones in this sample may be carry-over from other donors' samples. Sequenced input: PBMCs. The J gene is TRBJ1-1, the V gene TRBV19; D remains unclear. The CDR3 protein is CASSIDRYPHEAFF. The CDR3, as DNA: TGTGCCAGTAGTATCGACCGCTACCCGCACGAAGCTTTCTTT. Full variable domain (remainder filled in from reference TRBV19 and TRBJ1-1): DGGITQSPKYLFRKEGQNVTLSCEQNLNHDAMYWYRQDPGQGLRLIYYSQIVNDFQKGDIAEGYSVSREKKESFPLTVTSAQKNPTAFYLCASSIDRYPHEAFFGQGTRLTVV.